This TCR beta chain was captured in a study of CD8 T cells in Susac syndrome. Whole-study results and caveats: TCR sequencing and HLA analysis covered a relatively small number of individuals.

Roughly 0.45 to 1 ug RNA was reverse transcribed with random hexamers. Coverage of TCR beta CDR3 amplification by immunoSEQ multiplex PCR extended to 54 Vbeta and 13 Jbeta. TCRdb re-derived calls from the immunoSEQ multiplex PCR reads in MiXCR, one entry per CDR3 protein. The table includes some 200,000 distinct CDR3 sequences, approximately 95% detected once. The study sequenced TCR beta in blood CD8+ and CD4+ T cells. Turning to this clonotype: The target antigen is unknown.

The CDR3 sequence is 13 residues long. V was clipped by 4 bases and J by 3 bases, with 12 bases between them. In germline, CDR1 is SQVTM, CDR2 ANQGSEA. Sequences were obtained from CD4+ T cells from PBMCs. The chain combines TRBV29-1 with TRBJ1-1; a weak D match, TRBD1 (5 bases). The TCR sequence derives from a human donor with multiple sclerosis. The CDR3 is CSVVRGVYTEAFF. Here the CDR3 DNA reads TGCAGCGTTGTAAGGGGCGTCTACACTGAAGCTTTCTTT.